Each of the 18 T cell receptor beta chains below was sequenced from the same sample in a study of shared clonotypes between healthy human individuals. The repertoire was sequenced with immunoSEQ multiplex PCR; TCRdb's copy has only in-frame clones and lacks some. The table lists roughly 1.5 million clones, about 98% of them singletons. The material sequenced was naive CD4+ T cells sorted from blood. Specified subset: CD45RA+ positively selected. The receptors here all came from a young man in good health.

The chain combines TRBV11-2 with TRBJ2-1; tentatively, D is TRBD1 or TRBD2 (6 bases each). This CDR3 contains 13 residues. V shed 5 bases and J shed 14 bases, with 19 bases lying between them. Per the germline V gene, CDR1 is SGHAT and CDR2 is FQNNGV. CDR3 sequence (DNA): TGTGCCAGCAGCCCTACGAGGGGGGAGTTGAAGTTCTTC. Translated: CASSPTRGELKFF.

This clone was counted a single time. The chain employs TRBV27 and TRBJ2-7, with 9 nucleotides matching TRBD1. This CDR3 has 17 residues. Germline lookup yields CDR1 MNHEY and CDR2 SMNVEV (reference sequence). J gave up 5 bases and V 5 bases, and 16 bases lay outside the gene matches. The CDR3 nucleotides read TGTGCCAGCAGTATAAAATCCGGGACAGGGTATCATGACGAGCAGTACTTC. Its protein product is CASSIKSGTGYHDEQYF.

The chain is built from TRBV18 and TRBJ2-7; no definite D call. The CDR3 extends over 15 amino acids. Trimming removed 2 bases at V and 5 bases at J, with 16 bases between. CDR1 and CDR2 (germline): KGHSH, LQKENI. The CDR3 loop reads CASSPERFRVNEQYF. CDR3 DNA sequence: TGTGCCAGCTCACCAGAACGGTTTCGTGTAAACGAGCAGTACTTC.

Here the CDR3 reads CAWRGGGELFF. The CDR3 nucleotides read TGTGCCTGGAGAGGCGGCGGGGAGCTGTTTTTT. The chain has TRBV30 and TRBJ2-2; D uncertain. V dropped 3 bases and J dropped 7 bases, with 6 bases sitting between them. Per the germline V gene, CDR1 is GTSNPN and CDR2 is SVGIG (reference sequence). The CDR3 loop spans 11 amino acids. Variable domain in full (rest from reference TRBV30 and TRBJ2-2): SQTIHQWPATLVQPVGSPLSLECTVEGTSNPNLYWYRQAAGRGLQLLFYSVGIGQISSEVPQNLSASRPQDRQFILSSKKLLLSDSGFYLCAWRGGGELFFGEGSRLTVL.

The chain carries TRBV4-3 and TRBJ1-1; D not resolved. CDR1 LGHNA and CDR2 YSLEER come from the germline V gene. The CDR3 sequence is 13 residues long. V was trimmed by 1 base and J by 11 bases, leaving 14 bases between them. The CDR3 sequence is CASSQGPSLRAFF. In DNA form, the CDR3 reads TGCGCCAGCAGCCAAGGACCTTCCCTGAGGGCTTTCTTT.

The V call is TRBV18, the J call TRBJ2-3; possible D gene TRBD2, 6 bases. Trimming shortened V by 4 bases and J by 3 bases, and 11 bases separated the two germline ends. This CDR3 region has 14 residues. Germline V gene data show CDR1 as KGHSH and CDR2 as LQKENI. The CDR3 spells CASSHGGRTDTQYF. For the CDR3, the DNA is TGTGCCAGCTCACATGGGGGGAGGACAGATACGCAGTATTTT.

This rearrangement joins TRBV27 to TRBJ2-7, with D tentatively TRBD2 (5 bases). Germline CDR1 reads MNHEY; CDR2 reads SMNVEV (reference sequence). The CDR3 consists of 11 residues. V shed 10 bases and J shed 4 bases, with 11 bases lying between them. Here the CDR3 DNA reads TGTGCCACCCCTCGCGGGTACGAGCAGTACTTC. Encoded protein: CATPRGYEQYF.

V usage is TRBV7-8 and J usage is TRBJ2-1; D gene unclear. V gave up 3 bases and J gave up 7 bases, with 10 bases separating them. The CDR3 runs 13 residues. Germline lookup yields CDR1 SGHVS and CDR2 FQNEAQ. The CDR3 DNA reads TGTGCCAGCAGCTTTAACATGGGGAATGAGCAGTTCTTC. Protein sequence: CASSFNMGNEQFF. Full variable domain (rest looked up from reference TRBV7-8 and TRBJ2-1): GAGVSQSPRYKVAKRGQDVALRCDPISGHVSLFWYQQALGQGPEFLTYFQNEAQLDKSGLPSDRFFAERPEGSVSTLKIQRTQQEDSAVYLCASSFNMGNEQFFGPGTRLTVL.

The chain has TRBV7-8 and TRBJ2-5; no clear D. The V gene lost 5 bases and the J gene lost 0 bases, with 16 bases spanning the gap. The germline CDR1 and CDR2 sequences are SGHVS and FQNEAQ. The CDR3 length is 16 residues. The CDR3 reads CASSPQQGPYQETQYF. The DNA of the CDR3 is TGTGCCAGCAGCCCGCAACAAGGGCCGTACCAAGAGACCCAGTACTTC. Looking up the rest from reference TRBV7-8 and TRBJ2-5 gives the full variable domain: GAGVSQSPRYKVAKRGQDVALRCDPISGHVSLFWYQQALGQGPEFLTYFQNEAQLDKSGLPSDRFFAERPEGSVSTLKIQRTQQEDSAVYLCASSPQQGPYQETQYFGPGTRLLVL.

In DNA, the CDR3 is TGTGCCAGCAGCTCTGATATGGGGGCGGGAGGTTACACCGGGGAGCTGTTTTTT. It yields the protein CASSSDMGAGGYTGELFF. The gene calls are TRBV28 and TRBJ2-2, with 8 bases aligning to TRBD2. The CDR3 covers 18 residues. Germline CDR1 MDHEN, CDR2 SYDVKM. Trimming at V came to 6 bases and at J to 3 bases, leaving 15 bases not matched to a gene.

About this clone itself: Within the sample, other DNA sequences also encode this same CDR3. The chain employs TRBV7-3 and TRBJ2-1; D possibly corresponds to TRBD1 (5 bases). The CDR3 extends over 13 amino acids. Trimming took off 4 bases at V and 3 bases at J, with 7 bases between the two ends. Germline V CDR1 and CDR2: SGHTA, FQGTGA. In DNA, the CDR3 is TGTGCCAGCAGCTCTCAGGGCTACAATGAGCAGTTCTTC. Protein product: CASSSQGYNEQFF.

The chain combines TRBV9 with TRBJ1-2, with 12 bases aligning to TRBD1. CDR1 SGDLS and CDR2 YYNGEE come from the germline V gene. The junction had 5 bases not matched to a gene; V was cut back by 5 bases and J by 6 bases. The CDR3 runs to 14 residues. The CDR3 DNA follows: TGTGCCAGCAGTTTGGGACAGGGGGCAGATGGCTACACCTTC. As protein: CASSLGQGADGYTF.

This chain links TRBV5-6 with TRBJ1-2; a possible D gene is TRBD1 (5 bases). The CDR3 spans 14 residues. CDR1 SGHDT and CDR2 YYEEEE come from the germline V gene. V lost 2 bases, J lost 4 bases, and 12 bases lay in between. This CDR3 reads CASSLVGDSYGYTF. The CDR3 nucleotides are TGTGCCAGCAGCTTAGTGGGGGACTCCTATGGCTACACCTTC.

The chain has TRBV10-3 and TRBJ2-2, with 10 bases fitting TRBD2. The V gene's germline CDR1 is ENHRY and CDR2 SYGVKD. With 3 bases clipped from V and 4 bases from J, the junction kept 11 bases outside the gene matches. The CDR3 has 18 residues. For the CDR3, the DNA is TGTGCCATCAGTGATTGGCTAGCGGGAGCCCGTATCACCGGGGAGCTGTTTTTT. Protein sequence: CAISDWLAGARITGELFF.

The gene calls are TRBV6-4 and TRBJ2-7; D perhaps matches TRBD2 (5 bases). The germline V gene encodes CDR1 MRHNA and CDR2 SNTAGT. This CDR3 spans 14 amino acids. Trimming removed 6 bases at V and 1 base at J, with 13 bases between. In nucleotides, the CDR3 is TGTGCCAGCAGCCGAGGGTTGGGATCCTACGAGCAGTACTTC. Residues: CASSRGLGSYEQYF.

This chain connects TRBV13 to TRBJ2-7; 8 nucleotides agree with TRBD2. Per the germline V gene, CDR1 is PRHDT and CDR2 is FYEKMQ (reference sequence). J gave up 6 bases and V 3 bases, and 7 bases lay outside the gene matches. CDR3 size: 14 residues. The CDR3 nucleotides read TGTGCCAGCAGCTTTGGGACTAGGAGGCCCGAGCAGTACTTC. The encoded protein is CASSFGTRRPEQYF.

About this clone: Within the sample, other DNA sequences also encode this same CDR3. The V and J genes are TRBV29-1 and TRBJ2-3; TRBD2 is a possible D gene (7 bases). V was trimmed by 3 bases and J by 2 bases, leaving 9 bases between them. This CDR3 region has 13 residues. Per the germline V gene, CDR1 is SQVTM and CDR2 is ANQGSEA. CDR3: CSVEAGATDTQYF. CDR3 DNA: TGCAGCGTTGAGGCGGGGGCCACAGATACGCAGTATTTT.

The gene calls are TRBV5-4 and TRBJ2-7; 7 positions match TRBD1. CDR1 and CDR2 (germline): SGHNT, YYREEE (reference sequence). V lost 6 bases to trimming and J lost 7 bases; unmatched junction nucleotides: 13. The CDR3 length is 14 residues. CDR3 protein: CASTHRQGPKEQYF. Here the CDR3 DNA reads TGTGCCAGCACCCATAGACAGGGACCCAAGGAGCAGTACTTC. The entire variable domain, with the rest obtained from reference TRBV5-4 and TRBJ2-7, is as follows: ETGVTQSPTHLIKTRGQQVTLRCSSQSGHNTVSWYQQALGQGPQFIFQYYREEENGRGNFPPRFSGLQFPNYSSELNVNALELDDSALYLCASTHRQGPKEQYFGPGTRLTVT.